The TCR beta chain described here comes from a study of T-cell reconstitution after alpha-beta-depleted transplantation in children. Study findings and constraints: Some patients showed high day-60 TCRbeta diversity, which derived from surviving recipient T cells and thymic progenitors. Several hundred expanded graft clones reportedly gave rise to the alpha-beta T cells present about two months after transplant. It was newly produced T cells that mostly accounted for T-cell counts and diversity one year after transplant.

Germline-derived CDR1 and CDR2 are MDHEN and SYDVKM. The CDR3 sequence is 13 residues long. V trimming: 4 bases; J trimming: 7 bases; junction bases outside the gene matches: 4. Points on this clonotype: The antigen is not known.

TCRbeta library construction was performed incorporating unique molecular identifiers. TCRdb called the PCR reads again in MiXCR, with one record for every CDR3 protein. The repertoire includes some 78,000 distinct CDR3 sequences, less than 15% of them detected once, and 25% to 30% sits in the top ten. The receptor comes from a male patient under 10 years old who had a stem cell transplant for acute lymphoblastic leukemia, so the T cells may come from the graft donor. The rearrangement joins TRBV28 to TRBJ2-5; 9 nucleotides match TRBD1. The source was PBMCs, mostly from graft donor cells, collected 180 days after TCRalphabeta/CD19-depleted stem cell transplant. DNA of the CDR3: TGTGCCAGCAGTTACAGGGGGCGAGTGACCCAGTACTTC. Its protein product is CASSYRGRVTQYF. Combining the CDR3 with reference TRBV28 and TRBJ2-5 gives the whole variable domain DVKVTQSSRYLVKRTGEKVFLECVQDMDHENMFWYRQDPGLGLRLIYFSYDVKMKEKGDIPEGYSVSREKKERFSLILESASTNQTSMYLCASSYRGRVTQYFGPGTRLLVL.